This paragraph covers one T cell receptor (beta chain) sequence. The read finishes 3 residues shy of the CDR3 end, and the germline J gene is used to complete it. The nonmyeloablative bone marrow transplants came from related graft donors, with transient mixed chimerism. Per germline, CDR1 LNHDA and CDR2 SQIVND (reference sequence). V lost 4 bases, J lost 6 bases, and 10 bases lay in between. The CDR3 consists of 13 residues. This record comes from a study of Tregs in tolerant kidney transplant recipients. TCRdb's table, derived via immunoSEQ multiplex PCR, lists solely in-frame clones and lacks some. Its listing shows about 23,000 clones.

The rearrangement joins TRBV19 to TRBJ1-5, with D possibly being TRBD1 (5 bases). This sequence originates from a human patient who received a combined kidney and bone marrow transplant. Some T cells here may be from the graft donor. Sequencing used CD4+ T cells from blood (PBMCs), obtained 6 months after the transplant. The CDR3 loop is CASSTRQFQPQHF. CDR3 bases read: TGTGCCAGTAGTACCCGACAGTTTCAGCCC.